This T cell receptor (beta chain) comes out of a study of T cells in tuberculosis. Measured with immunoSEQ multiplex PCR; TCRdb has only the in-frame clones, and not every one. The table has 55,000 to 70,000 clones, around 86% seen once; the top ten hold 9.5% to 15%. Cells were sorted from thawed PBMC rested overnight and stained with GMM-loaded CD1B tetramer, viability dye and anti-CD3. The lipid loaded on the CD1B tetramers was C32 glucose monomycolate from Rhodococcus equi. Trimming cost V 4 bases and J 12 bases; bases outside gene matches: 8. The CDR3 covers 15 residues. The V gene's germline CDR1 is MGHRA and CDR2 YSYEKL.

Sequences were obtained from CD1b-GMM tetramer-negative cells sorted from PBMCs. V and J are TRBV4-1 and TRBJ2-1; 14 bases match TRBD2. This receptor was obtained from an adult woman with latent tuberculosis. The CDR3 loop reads CASSPTTSGRARQFF. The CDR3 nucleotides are TGCGCCAGCAGCCCGACGACTAGCGGGAGGGCCAGGCAGTTCTTC.